This T cell receptor (beta chain) derives from a study of response to subunit inactivated influenza vaccine. The CDR3 contains 16 residues. CDR1 and CDR2 (germline): MNHEY, SVGEGT. V shed 2 bases and J 3 bases; nucleotides not matched to a gene: 6. General study findings and limits: A suggestion made by the authors is that each seasonal influenza vaccination recruits few new T cells.

In regard to this clonotype: Its antigen is as yet unknown.

In TCRdb, the RT-PCR reads were re-called with MiXCR into one record per CDR3 protein. This sample yields 530,000 or so distinct CDR3 sequences, of which 12% to 15% are seen a single time; over 8.5% belongs to the top ten. This chain connects TRBV6-2 or TRBV6-3 to TRBJ2-3; 9 bases are shared with TRBD1. The sample was PBMCs from blood, taken 11 to 12 days after vaccination. This TCR came from a man aged 50 to 59 who received an inactivated influenza vaccine. CDR3 nucleotides: TGTGCCAGCAGTTACGGAACCGGGACAGGGACAGATACGCAGTATTTT. Its translation is CASSYGTGTGTDTQYF.